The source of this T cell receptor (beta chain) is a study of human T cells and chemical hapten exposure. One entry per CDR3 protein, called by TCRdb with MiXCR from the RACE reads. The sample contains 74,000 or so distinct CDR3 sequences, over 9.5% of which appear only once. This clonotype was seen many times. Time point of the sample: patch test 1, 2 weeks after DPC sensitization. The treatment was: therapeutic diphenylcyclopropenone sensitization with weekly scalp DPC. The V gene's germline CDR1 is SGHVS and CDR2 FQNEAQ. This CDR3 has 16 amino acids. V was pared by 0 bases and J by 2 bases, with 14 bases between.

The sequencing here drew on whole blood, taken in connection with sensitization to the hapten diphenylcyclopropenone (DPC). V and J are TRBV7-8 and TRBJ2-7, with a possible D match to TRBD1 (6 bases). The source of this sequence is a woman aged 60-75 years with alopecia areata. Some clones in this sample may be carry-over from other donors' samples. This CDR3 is CASSLALGRGAYEQYF. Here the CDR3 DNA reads TGTGCCAGCAGCTTAGCGCTCGGCAGGGGAGCCTACGAGCAGTACTTC.